These 3 T cell receptor beta chains were all obtained from the same sample, sequenced in a study of early T cells in non-severe SARS-CoV-2 infection. TCRdb redid the calling of the 5' RACE reads with MiXCR, one entry per CDR3 protein. The sample consists of around 46,000 distinct CDR3 sequences, roughly 11% of them appearing once. The sequencing input was whole blood. The receptors come from an adult who was a healthcare worker with PCR-confirmed SARS-CoV-2 infection or an uninfected control (not recorded which).

This clonotype was observed many times. The gene calls are TRBV20-1 and TRBJ2-1; D is unclear. Germline V gene sequence: CDR1 DFQATT, CDR2 SNEGSKA (reference sequence). With 0 bases removed from V and 0 bases from J, the gap between germline ends came to 6 bases. This CDR3 is 14 amino acids long. CDR3 residues: CSARDPRSYNEQFF. In DNA, the CDR3 is TGCAGTGCTAGAGATCCCCGCTCCTACAATGAGCAGTTCTTC.

The chain has TRBV27 and TRBJ2-7, with 12 bases that match TRBD1. Germline V gene lookup returns CDR1 MNHEY and CDR2 SMNVEV (reference sequence). Losses at the gene ends were 4 bases for V and 5 bases for J; bases not matched to a gene: 3. This CDR3 contains 14 residues. The CDR3 region is CASSSGTGGHEQYF. The CDR3 DNA sequence: TGTGCCAGCAGTTCTGGGACAGGGGGCCACGAGCAGTACTTC.

This clonotype was detected many times. The gene calls are TRBV28 and TRBJ1-1, with 7 bases that match TRBD1. Germline CDR1 MDHEN, CDR2 SYDVKM. This CDR3 is built from 16 residues. The junction had 13 bases not matched to a gene; V was cut back by 7 bases and J by 2 bases. Written as DNA, the CDR3 is TGTGCCAGCACCCATGCTCAAACAGGGGCAAACACTGAAGCTTTCTTT. It yields the protein CASTHAQTGANTEAFF.